The present T cell receptor (beta chain) was sequenced within a study of CD8+ T cells in alopecia areata. The treatment: oral pan-JAK inhibitor, 5-10 mg twice daily. The study team obtained lesional scalp punch biopsies and peripheral blood from alopecia areata patients. Findings of the study overall: In scalp and blood, many expanded lesional clones persisted during tofacitinib. Tofacitinib delivered significant drops in scalp clonality and in expanded CD8+ clones among the top 100.

Note on this clone: The antigen is not known.

RNA was isolated and reverse transcribed to cDNA, the sequencing template. Generated by immunoSEQ multiplex PCR, the TCRdb table keeps only in-frame clones and is missing some. The sample yields under 350,000 clones, roughly 50% seen once. The receptor's source is a human donor with alopecia areata. The sequencing used CD4+ T cells sorted from blood, collected at week 24, from a patient treated with tofacitinib.

CDR3 region: CASSSLAEAFF. Here the CDR3 DNA reads TGTGCCAGCAGTTCTCTGGCTGAAGCTTTCTTT. V and J are TRBV6-5 and TRBJ1-1; no firm D call. Germline loops: CDR1 MNHEY, CDR2 SVGAGI. The CDR3 is 11 residues long. Trimming took 4 bases from V and 6 from J, leaving 6 bases between them.